The 10 T cell receptor beta chains listed next were all sequenced from one sample in a study of monozygotic twins with cystic fibrosis. TCRdb's table, derived via immunoSEQ multiplex PCR, lists solely in-frame clones and lacks some. The sample lists around 25,000 clones; 85% to 95% were seen once. Sequenced: blood. These receptors were taken from a girl aged 2 to 9 with cystic fibrosis.

The chain combines TRBV7-2 with TRBJ2-7, with 8 positions matching TRBD2. Trimming took 3 bases from V and 6 from J; bases not matched to a gene: 7. The CDR3 runs 14 residues. The germline gives CDR1 SGHTA, CDR2 FQGNSA. CDR3 region: CASSFEAGVGEQYF. The CDR3 DNA reads as TGTGCCAGCAGCTTCGAAGCGGGGGTGGGCGAGCAGTACTTC.

This chain uses TRBV6-5 with TRBJ1-5; weak D call: TRBD1 (6 bases). The CDR3 has 14 residues. The germline V gene encodes CDR1 MNHEY and CDR2 SVGAGI. Between the trimmed V and J ends, which lost 5 bases and 5 bases, there was a span of 13 bases. The CDR3 DNA reads as TGTGCCAGCAGTCCCGGGGGGGCTGATCAGCCCCAGCATTTT. This encodes CASSPGGADQPQHF.

The chain joins TRBV6-5 to TRBJ1-6, with D hard to call. This CDR3 is 14 amino acids long. Trimming shortened V by 4 bases and J by 5 bases, and 9 bases separated the two germline ends. The germline CDR1 and CDR2 sequences are MNHEY and SVGAGI. The chain's CDR3 is CASSSFGDNSPLHF. DNA for the CDR3: TGTGCCAGCAGTTCATTCGGGGATAATTCACCCCTCCACTTT.

In the case of this clone: A junction end diverges from the germline sequence, so it may reflect a read error. This chain uses TRBV9 with TRBJ2-5; D ambiguous. CDR1 SGDLS and CDR2 YYNGEE come from the germline V gene. The length of the CDR3 is 13 residues. In DNA, the CDR3 is TGTGCCAGCAGCTCCCGGAGCTCAGAGGCCCAGTACTTC. This gives the protein CASSSRSSEAQYF.

The chain recombines TRBV13 with TRBJ2-7; 7 bases align to TRBD2. The CDR3 is 14 residues long. With V trimmed by 0 bases and J by 1 base, 0 bases remained unmatched. In germline, CDR1 is PRHDT, CDR2 FYEKMQ (reference sequence). The CDR3 region has the DNA TGTGCCAGCAGCTTAGGGCGGGGGTCCTACGAGCAGTACTTC. It encodes CASSLGRGSYEQYF.

The J gene is TRBJ2-2, the V gene TRBV29-1; D may be TRBD1 or TRBD2 (5 bases each). Germline CDR1 is SQVTM and CDR2 is ANQGSEA. The CDR3 covers 11 residues. Deletions cut 5 bases from V and 8 bases from J, with 9 bases between. CDR3 residues: CSVLGEGELFF. CDR3 nucleotides: TGCAGCGTTCTAGGGGAGGGGGAGCTGTTTTTT.

V and J are TRBV4-2 and TRBJ1-2; maybe TRBD1 (6 bases). Germline lookup yields CDR1 LGHNA and CDR2 YNFKEQ. CDR3 length: 16 amino acids. V lost 0 bases, J lost 5 bases, and 16 bases lay in between. For the CDR3, the DNA is TGTGCCAGCAGCCAAGATTTGGGGGGGCGCGGGTATGGCTACACCTTC. This translates into CASSQDLGGRGYGYTF.

This chain links TRBV2 with TRBJ1-2; D ambiguous. The CDR3 is 11 residues long. V gave up 8 bases and J gave up 3 bases, with 7 bases separating them. Germline V CDR1 and CDR2: SNHLY, FYNNEI. The CDR3 coding sequence is TGTGCCAGCTCCGAGGACTATGGCTACACCTTC. Protein product: CASSEDYGYTF. Full variable domain (remainder filled in from reference TRBV2 and TRBJ1-2): EPEVTQTPSHQVTQMGQEVILRCVPISNHLYFYWYRQILGQKVEFLVSFYNNEISEKSEIFDDQFSVERPDGSNFTLKIRSTKLEDSAMYFCASSEDYGYTFGSGTRLTVV.

The CDR3 DNA sequence: TGTGCCAGCAGTGCCGGGGGGACAGTTTATACGCAGTATTTT. The encoded protein is CASSAGGTVYTQYF. The chain combines TRBV6-1 with TRBJ2-3, with D perhaps assigned TRBD1 or TRBD2 (7 bases each). Trimming took off 4 bases at V and 7 bases at J, with 15 bases between the two ends. The CDR3 contains 14 residues. Germline assignment: CDR1 MNHNS and CDR2 SASEGT.

This rearrangement joins TRBV18 to TRBJ2-7, with 7 bases fitting TRBD1. The CDR3 has 15 residues. Germline CDR1 and CDR2: KGHSH and LQKENI. V trimming: 3 bases; J trimming: 0 bases; junction bases outside the gene matches: 5. The CDR3, as DNA: TGTGCCAGCTCACCTAAACAGGGGCACTCCTACGAGCAGTACTTC. The encoded protein is CASSPKQGHSYEQYF.